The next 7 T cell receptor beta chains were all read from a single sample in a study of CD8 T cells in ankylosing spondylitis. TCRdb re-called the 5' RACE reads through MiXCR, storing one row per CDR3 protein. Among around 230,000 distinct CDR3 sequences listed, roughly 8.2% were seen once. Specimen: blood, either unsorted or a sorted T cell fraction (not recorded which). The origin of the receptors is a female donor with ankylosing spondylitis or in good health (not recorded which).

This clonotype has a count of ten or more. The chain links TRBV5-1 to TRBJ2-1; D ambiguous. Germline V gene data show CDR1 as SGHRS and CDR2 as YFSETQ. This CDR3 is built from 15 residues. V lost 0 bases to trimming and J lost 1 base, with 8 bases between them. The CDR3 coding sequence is TGCGCCAGCAGCTTGGTGTACGAGTCCTACAATGAGCAGTTCTTC. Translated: CASSLVYESYNEQFF.

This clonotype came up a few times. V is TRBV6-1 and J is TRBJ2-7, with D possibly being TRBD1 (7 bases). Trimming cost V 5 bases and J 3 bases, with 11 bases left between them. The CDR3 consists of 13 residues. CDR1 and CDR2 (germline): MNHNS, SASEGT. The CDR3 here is CASSIQGGYEQYF. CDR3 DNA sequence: TGTGCCAGCAGTATTCAGGGGGGCTACGAGCAGTACTTC.

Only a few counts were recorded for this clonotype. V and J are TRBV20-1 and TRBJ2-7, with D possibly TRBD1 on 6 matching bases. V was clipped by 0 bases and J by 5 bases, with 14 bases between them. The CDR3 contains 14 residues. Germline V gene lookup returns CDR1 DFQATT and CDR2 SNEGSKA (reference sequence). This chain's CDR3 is CSARDWAGAHEQYF. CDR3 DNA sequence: TGCAGTGCTAGAGATTGGGCAGGGGCCCACGAGCAGTACTTC.

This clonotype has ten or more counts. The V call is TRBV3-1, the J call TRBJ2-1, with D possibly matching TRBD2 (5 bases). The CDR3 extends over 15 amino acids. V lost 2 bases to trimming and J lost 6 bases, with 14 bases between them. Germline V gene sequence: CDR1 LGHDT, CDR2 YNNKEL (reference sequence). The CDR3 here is CASSQPSGGSNEQFF. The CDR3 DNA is TGTGCCAGCAGCCAACCCAGCGGCGGTTCCAATGAGCAGTTCTTC.

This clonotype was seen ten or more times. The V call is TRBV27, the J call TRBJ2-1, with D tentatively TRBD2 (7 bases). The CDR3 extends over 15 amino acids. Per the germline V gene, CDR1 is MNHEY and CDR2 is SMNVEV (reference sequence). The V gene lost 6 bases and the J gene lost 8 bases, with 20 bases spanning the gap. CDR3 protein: CASRSWGRGADEQFF. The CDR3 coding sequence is TGTGCCAGCAGATCTTGGGGGAGGGGGGCTGATGAGCAGTTCTTC.

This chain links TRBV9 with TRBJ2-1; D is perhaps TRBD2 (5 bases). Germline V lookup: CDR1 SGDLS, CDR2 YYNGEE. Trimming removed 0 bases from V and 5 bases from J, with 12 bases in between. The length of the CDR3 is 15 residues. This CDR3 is CASSVAVWGDNEQFF. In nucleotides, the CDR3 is TGTGCCAGCAGCGTAGCAGTTTGGGGAGACAATGAGCAGTTCTTC.

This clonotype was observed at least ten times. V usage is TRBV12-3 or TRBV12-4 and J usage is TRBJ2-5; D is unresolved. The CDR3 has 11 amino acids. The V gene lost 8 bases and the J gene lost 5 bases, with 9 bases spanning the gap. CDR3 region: CASALEETQYF. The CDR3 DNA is TGTGCCAGCGCCCTCGAGGAGACCCAGTACTTC.